This T cell receptor (beta chain) was observed in a study of cytomegalovirus exposure and HLA in healthy donors. About this clone itself: Its antigen is not identified.

Use of 60 Vbeta and 13 Jbeta primers characterized the PCR. The method was immunoSEQ multiplex PCR; TCRdb's version includes in-frame clones alone and lacks a portion of them. The repertoire holds 150,000 to 200,000 clones, with approximately 84% as singletons. Study-level results: In vitro work confirmed that three CMV-associated chains recognize CMV antigens. Among TCR beta chains of equal frequency, HLA-associated ones were more clonally expanded in a later analysis. Prior analysis indicated that the majority of TCR beta V segments exhibited productivity approximately 90% or approximately 30% of the time.

Trimming took 2 bases from V and 7 from J, leaving 18 bases between them. CDR3 length equals 15 residues. Germline lookup yields CDR1 SGHRS and CDR2 YFSETQ. The receptor was derived from a man aged 25 to 45 in good health and CMV-seropositive. V usage is TRBV5-1 and J usage is TRBJ1-1; D not resolved. Sequences were obtained from PBMCs. CDR3 loop: CASSLTPIAEGEAFF. The CDR3 nucleotides are TGCGCCAGCAGCTTAACTCCAATCGCCGAGGGTGAAGCTTTCTTT.